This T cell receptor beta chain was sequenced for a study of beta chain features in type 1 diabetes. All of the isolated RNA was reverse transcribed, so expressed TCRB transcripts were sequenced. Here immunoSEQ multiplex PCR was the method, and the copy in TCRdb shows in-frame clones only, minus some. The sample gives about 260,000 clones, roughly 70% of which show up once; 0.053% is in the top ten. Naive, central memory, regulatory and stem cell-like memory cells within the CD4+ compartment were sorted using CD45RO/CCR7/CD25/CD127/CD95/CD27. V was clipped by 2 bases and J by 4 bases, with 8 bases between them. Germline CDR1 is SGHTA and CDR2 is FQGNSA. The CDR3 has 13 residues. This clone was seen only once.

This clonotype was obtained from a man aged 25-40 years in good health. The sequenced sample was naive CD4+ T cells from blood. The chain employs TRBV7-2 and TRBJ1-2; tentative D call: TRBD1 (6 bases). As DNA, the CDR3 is TGTGCCAGCAGCTTAACAGGGACCTATGGCTACACCTTC. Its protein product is CASSLTGTYGYTF.